Listed below are T cell receptor beta chains from one sample, sequenced in a study of cytomegalovirus exposure and HLA in healthy donors. Measured with immunoSEQ multiplex PCR; TCRdb has only the in-frame clones, and not every one. This table holds fewer than 350,000 clones, around 87% found once. Sequenced input: PBMCs. Source of these receptors: a woman younger than 30 in good health and CMV-seronegative. CDR3s include the opening cysteine and the closing phenylalanine or tryptophan. Each record gives: clone size, J gene, CDR3 length, D gene, V gene, CDR3 DNA, CDR3 protein. D genes are given only for firm matches. The size of a clone is reported for some rows only, either as once, few or many, or as a class for expanded clones.

>NA|TRBJ2-1|16|TRBD2|TRBV12-5
TGTGCTAGTGGTTTGGTACTAGCGGGAGATGTCAATGAGCAGTTCTTC
CASGLVLAGDVNEQFF
>NA|TRBJ2-7|19|NA|TRBV14
TGTGCCAGCAGCCTCCCCCGGACCGATATGGCGGACTACCTACGTGAGCAGTACTTC
CASSLPRTDMADYLREQYF
>NA|TRBJ2-7|14|TRBD2|TRBV2
TGTGCCAGCAGCAGGACTAGCGGAATCTACGAGCAGTACTTC
CASSRTSGIYEQYF
>NA|TRBJ2-3|13|TRBD1|TRBV28
TGTGCCAGCAGTTTTGGGACAGGGACTACGCAGTATTTT
CASSFGTGTTQYF
>NA|TRBJ2-7|13|NA|TRBV11-2
TGTGCCAGCAGCGTTACCGGCCGGCGGGAGCAGTACTTC
CASSVTGRREQYF
>NA|TRBJ2-1|16|TRBD2|TRBV6-5
TGTGCCAGCAGTTACCGGACTAGCGGTCACTACAATGAGCAGTTCTTC
CASSYRTSGHYNEQFF
>NA|TRBJ2-3|15|TRBD1|TRBV11-3
TGTGCCAGCAGCTTAGGACAGGGGCGAACAGATACGCAGTATTTT
CASSLGQGRTDTQYF
>NA|TRBJ2-1|13|NA|TRBV27
TGTGCCAGCAGTCTCGACACCTACAATGAGCAGTTCTTC
CASSLDTYNEQFF
>NA|TRBJ1-2|13|NA|TRBV15
TGTGCCACCAGCACCAAGTACGCGGGTGGCTACACCTTC
CATSTKYAGGYTF
>NA|TRBJ1-1|15|TRBD1|TRBV6-5
TGTGCCAGCAGTCGACCGGGACAGGTGAACACTGAAGCTTTCTTT
CASSRPGQVNTEAFF
>NA|TRBJ1-3|17|TRBD1|TRBV18
TGTGCCAGCTCACCCCGAAGACAGGGGAGCTCTGGAAACACCATATATTTT
CASSPRRQGSSGNTIYF
>NA|TRBJ1-5|14|TRBD1|TRBV9
TGTGCCAGCAGTCAGGGGGTTGCCAATCAGCCCCAGCATTTT
CASSQGVANQPQHF
>NA|TRBJ2-7|13|TRBD1|TRBV13
TGTGCCAGCAGCTTACCGACAGGGGACGAGCAGTACTTC
CASSLPTGDEQYF
>NA|TRBJ2-5|17|TRBD1|TRBV11-2
TGTGCCAGCAGCTTACTTAGGGGACAGGGCGTAGGAGAGACCCAGTACTTC
CASSLLRGQGVGETQYF
>NA|TRBJ1-1|12|NA|TRBV30
TGTGCCTGGAGTGTGGGGAAGGGGCAAGCTTTCTTT
CAWSVGKGQAFF
>NA|TRBJ1-6|11|TRBD1|TRBV6-6
TGTGCCAGCAGTCAGGGGGCATCCCTCCACTTT
CASSQGASLHF
>NA|TRBJ1-2|15|NA|TRBV28
TGTGCCAGCAGGGTTACAGGGATGGCTAACTATGGCTACACCTTC
CASRVTGMANYGYTF
>once|TRBJ2-1|16|TRBD1|TRBV6-6
TGTGCCAGCAGTTCCCGACAGGGGGCGGTGGGGTATGAGCAGTTCTTC
CASSSRQGAVGYEQFF
>once|TRBJ1-2|11|NA|TRBV5-6
TGTGCCAGCAGCTTGGGCGGATACTACACCTTC
CASSLGGYYTF
>NA|TRBJ2-1|15|TRBD2|TRBV6-4
TGTGCCAGCAGTGAAAGCGGGAGCTCCTACAATGAGCAGTTCTTC
CASSESGSSYNEQFF
>NA|TRBJ2-1|16|TRBD2|TRBV7-7
TGTGCTAGCAGCCCCTGGTCCGGGGGAGGGCCCAATGAGCAGTTCTTC
CASSPWSGGGPNEQFF
>NA|TRBJ2-1|13|NA|TRBV14
TGTGCCAGCAGCCGTAGCTCCTACAATGAGCAGTTCTTC
CASSRSSYNEQFF
>NA|TRBJ1-2|12|NA|TRBV2
TGTGCCAGTAAAAGGGACACTTATGGCTACACCTTC
CASKRDTYGYTF
>NA|TRBJ1-3|15|NA|TRBV14
TGTGCCAGCAGCCAAGCAAGGGGAAGTGGAAACACCATATATTTT
CASSQARGSGNTIYF
>NA|TRBJ2-5|14|NA|TRBV11-2
TGTGCCAGCAGCTTACAGGGGGGCCAAGAGACCCAGTACTTC
CASSLQGGQETQYF
>NA|TRBJ1-4|13|NA|TRBV6-1
TGTGCCAGCAGAGCCGGACAGATTGAAAAACTGTTTTTT
CASRAGQIEKLFF
>NA|TRBJ1-4|15|NA|TRBV14
TGTGCCAGCAGCCAAGCCCGCCGCGGGACCGAAAAACTGTTTTTT
CASSQARRGTEKLFF
>once|TRBJ2-1|15|TRBD2|TRBV2
TGTGCCAGCGGGGGGGCTAGCGGGAGGGCCCAGGAGCAGTTCTTC
CASGGASGRAQEQFF
>NA|TRBJ2-3|14|NA|TRBV28
TGTGCCAGCAGGGGCCATAGATCCACAGATACGCAGTATTTT
CASRGHRSTDTQYF
>NA|TRBJ2-2|16|TRBD2|TRBV11-2
TGTGCCAGCAGCACACGGTCACTAGCGGGGACCGGGGAGCTGTTTTTT
CASSTRSLAGTGELFF
>NA|TRBJ2-1|13|NA|TRBV2
TGTGCCAGCCGGGGTGTAGGGTTGGATGAGCAGTTCTTC
CASRGVGLDEQFF
>NA|TRBJ1-5|13|NA|TRBV6-1
TGTGCCAGCATTGGACATCAGAATCAGCCCCAGCATTTT
CASIGHQNQPQHF
>NA|TRBJ1-4|14|TRBD1|TRBV6-5
TGTGCCAGCAGTTACTCCCGACAGGGAGAAAAACTGTTTTTT
CASSYSRQGEKLFF
>NA|TRBJ2-3|16|TRBD2|TRBV11-2
TGTGCCAGCAGCCAACTTGCGGGAGCGCCCACAGATACGCAGTATTTT
CASSQLAGAPTDTQYF
>NA|TRBJ2-5|13|NA|TRBV15
TGTGCCACCAGGCGACAGTCTCAAGAGACCCAGTACTTC
CATRRQSQETQYF
>NA|TRBJ2-2|16|TRBD2|TRBV27
TGTGCCAGCAGTCACACCAGCGGGAGGGTTCCCGGGGAGCTGTTTTTT
CASSHTSGRVPGELFF
>NA|TRBJ2-1|17|TRBD2|TRBV6-1
TGTGCCAGCAGTGAAAGCCCCGGACTAGCGGCCTACAATGAGCAGTTCTTC
CASSESPGLAAYNEQFF
>NA|TRBJ2-1|16|TRBD2|TRBV11-2
TGTGCCAGCAGCTTAGAGTCTAGCGGGAGCTACAATGAGCAGTTCTTC
CASSLESSGSYNEQFF
>NA|TRBJ2-3|16|TRBD2|TRBV10-3
TGTGCCATCAGTCCTAGGACTAGCGGGATTTCAGATACGCAGTATTTT
CAISPRTSGISDTQYF
>NA|TRBJ2-7|14|NA|TRBV6-5
TGTGCCAGCAGTGCACTTGGCCAGGCGGGGGAGCAGTACTTC
CASSALGQAGEQYF
>NA|TRBJ2-7|14|NA|TRBV4-1
TGCGCCAGCAGCCAAGAGACGGGGTTCTACGAGCAGTACTTC
CASSQETGFYEQYF